What follows are 27 T cell receptor beta chains derived from one specimen sequenced in a study of regulatory T cells in long-lasting Graves disease. Assembly of TCR beta libraries relied on iRepertoire HTBI primers together with Arm-PCR of CDR3 regions. A single record per CDR3 protein comes from TCRdb applying MiXCR to the multiplex PCR reads. The data contain approximately 270,000 distinct CDR3 sequences, 15% to 20% of them singletons. Regarding time point: newly diagnosed GD, antithyroid drugs for less than 3 months. The authors made the TCR library using RNA they extracted from PBMCs. Another study also made use of these data, one on T cells in Graves' hyperthyroidism and ophthalmopathy.

The source was peripheral blood mononuclear cells (PBMCs), collected at new diagnosis, from a patient treated with antithyroid drugs. All receptors derive from a woman aged 25 to 39 with Graves disease.

The rearrangement joins TRBV20-1 to TRBJ1-2; D perhaps matches TRBD1 (6 bases). Per germline, CDR1 DFQATT and CDR2 SNEGSKA (reference sequence). The V end was cut by 6 bases, the J end by 0 bases, with 11 bases between. The CDR3 contains 13 residues. CDR3 protein: CSAPEGANYGYTF. DNA of the CDR3: TGCAGTGCCCCCGAGGGGGCTAACTATGGCTACACCTTC.

This clonotype was observed a few times. The chain has TRBV19 and TRBJ2-1; D gene uncertain. The CDR3 has 12 amino acids. The V end lost 7 bases, the J end lost 0 bases, and 4 bases lay between the germline ends. Germline CDR1 and CDR2: LNHDA and SQIVND (reference sequence). The CDR3, as DNA: TGTGCCAGTAAGGGCTCCTACAATGAGCAGTTCTTC. This sequence encodes CASKGSYNEQFF. Full variable domain (rest looked up from reference TRBV19 and TRBJ2-1): DGGITQSPKYLFRKEGQNVTLSCEQNLNHDAMYWYRQDPGQGLRLIYYSQIVNDFQKGDIAEGYSVSREKKESFPLTVTSAQKNPTAFYLCASKGSYNEQFFGPGTRLTVL.

This clonotype showed up just once. The chain links TRBV7-9 to TRBJ2-1, with D maybe TRBD1 (6 bases). CDR1 is SEHNR, CDR2 FQNEAQ, per germline (reference sequence). The V end was cut by 5 bases, the J end by 5 bases, with 13 bases between. The CDR3 loop spans 14 amino acids. CDR3 in amino acids: CASSPPGADNEQFF. CDR3 bases: TGTGCCAGCAGCCCCCCAGGGGCAGACAATGAGCAGTTCTTC.

This clonotype showed up many times. J is TRBJ2-5 and V is TRBV7-2; 7 positions match TRBD2. CDR3 length: 14 residues. Germline V gene data show CDR1 as SGHTA and CDR2 as FQGNSA. The V and J ends lost 3 bases and 3 bases, in that order; junction bases with no gene match: 4. The CDR3 coding sequence is TGTGCCAGCAGCTTGTCGCTAGCGGAAGAGACCCAGTACTTC. Its translation: CASSLSLAEETQYF.

The genes are TRBV19 and TRBJ1-3; unclear D gene. Trimming shortened V by 3 bases and J by 0 bases, and 3 bases separated the two germline ends. Looked up from germline, CDR1 is LNHDA and CDR2 is SQIVND (reference sequence). CDR3 length: 13 amino acids. CDR3 in amino acids: CASSISSGNTIYF. The CDR3 DNA reads as TGTGCCAGTAGTATCAGCTCTGGAAACACCATATATTTT.

This clonotype occurred many times. J is TRBJ2-3 and V is TRBV29-1, with 8 bases identical to TRBD2. Germline assignment: CDR1 SQVTM and CDR2 ANQGSEA. Trimming removed 7 bases from V and 5 bases from J; junction bases left unmatched: 14. CDR3 length equals 15 residues. CDR3: CSGGRGESQLDTQYF. The CDR3 nucleotides read TGCAGCGGAGGGCGGGGGGAGTCCCAGTTAGATACGCAGTATTTT.

This clonotype was seen repeatedly, ten times or more. The V and J genes are TRBV12-3 or TRBV12-4 and TRBJ1-2, with D tentatively TRBD1 (6 bases). Deletions cut 6 bases from V and 4 bases from J, with 12 bases between. The CDR3 extends over 13 amino acids. This CDR3 is CASSPRDTYGYTF. The CDR3 DNA follows: TGTGCCAGCAGCCCTCGGGACACCTATGGCTACACCTTC.

This clonotype was picked up many times. The V gene is TRBV6-5, the J gene TRBJ2-1; 7 nucleotides align to TRBD1. The CDR3 covers 14 residues. With 2 bases clipped from V and 11 bases from J, the junction kept 9 bases outside the gene matches. Germline loops: CDR1 MNHEY, CDR2 SVGAGI. The CDR3 coding sequence is TGTGCCAGCAGTTACGCGCTAAGGGGGCCGCAGCAGTTCTTC. Amino acid sequence: CASSYALRGPQQFF.

This clonotype was counted many times. The V call is TRBV7-6, the J call TRBJ1-1; D is perhaps TRBD1 (5 bases). V lost 1 base to trimming and J lost 4 bases, with 10 bases between them. The germline gives CDR1 SGHVS, CDR2 FNYEAQ. CDR3 length equals 14 residues. DNA of the CDR3: TGTGCCAGCAGCTTAGTGTCGGGGGGCACTGAAGCTTTCTTT. It codes for CASSLVSGGTEAFF.

This clonotype was seen ten or more times. The J gene is TRBJ1-2, the V gene TRBV18; the D is unclear. V gave up 0 bases and J gave up 7 bases, with 12 bases separating them. The CDR3 runs 14 residues. Germline loops: CDR1 KGHSH, CDR2 LQKENI. The CDR3 loop reads CASSPPEGTSGYTF. In DNA form, the CDR3 reads TGTGCCAGCTCACCACCGGAGGGAACGAGTGGCTACACCTTC.

At least ten counts were recorded for this clonotype. The chain combines TRBV11-2 with TRBJ2-5; the D is unclear. The V end lost 3 bases, the J end lost 1 base, and 12 bases lay between the germline ends. The germline V gene has CDR1 SGHAT and CDR2 FQNNGV. The CDR3 sequence is 15 residues long. The CDR3 protein is CASSFTPGTQETQYF. The CDR3 DNA reads as TGTGCCAGCAGCTTCACCCCAGGCACCCAAGAGACCCAGTACTTC.

At least ten counts were recorded for this clonotype. This rearrangement joins TRBV7-8 to TRBJ1-6; no firm D call. Per germline, CDR1 SGHVS and CDR2 FQNEAQ. The CDR3 has 13 residues. V lost 5 bases and J lost 9, with 11 bases in between. The CDR3 is CASSPGSASPLHF. The CDR3 DNA reads as TGTGCCAGCAGCCCCGGTAGTGCTTCACCCCTCCACTTT.

This clonotype was recorded many times. J is TRBJ2-3 and V is TRBV11-2; 7 bases map to TRBD1. J gave up 0 bases and V 4 bases, and 1 base lay outside the gene matches. From germline, CDR1 is SGHAT and CDR2 FQNNGV. CDR3 length: 14 residues. The CDR3: CASSWDRSTDTQYF. The CDR3 nucleotides read TGTGCCAGCAGCTGGGACAGAAGCACAGATACGCAGTATTTT. Together with reference TRBV11-2 and TRBJ2-3, the CDR3 gives the full variable domain: EAGVAQSPRYKIIEKRQSVAFWCNPISGHATLYWYQQILGQGPKLLIQFQNNGVVDDSQLPKDRFSAERLKGVDSTLKIQPAKLEDSAVYLCASSWDRSTDTQYFGPGTRLTVL.

This clonotype was counted between two and nine times. The chain is built from TRBV7-9 and TRBJ1-3; the match to TRBD1 covers 7 bases. This CDR3 is built from 23 residues. Looked up from germline, CDR1 is SEHNR and CDR2 is FQNEAQ (reference sequence). V lost 5 bases to trimming and J lost 2 bases; unmatched junction nucleotides: 30. In nucleotides, the CDR3 is TGTGCCAGCAGCCCGACGGGACAGAGGCTTCCCCCCGTCTTGGGTGTGCCTGGAAACACCATATATTTT. Translated: CASSPTGQRLPPVLGVPGNTIYF. Variable domain in full (rest from reference TRBV7-9 and TRBJ1-3): DTGVSQNPRHKITKRGQNVTFRCDPISEHNRLYWYRQTLGQGPEFLTYFQNEAQLEKSRLLSDRFSAERPKGSFSTLEIQRTEQGDSAMYLCASSPTGQRLPPVLGVPGNTIYFGEGSWLTVV.

V usage is TRBV7-6 and J usage is TRBJ1-6; weak D call: TRBD1 (6 bases). Germline values: CDR1 SGHVS, CDR2 FNYEAQ. There are 16 residues in the CDR3. V was pared by 3 bases and J by 9 bases, with 18 bases between. CDR3 nucleotide sequence: TGTGCCAGCAGCTTGAGTTTCGGCAGGGGTAGTTCACCCCTCCACTTT. Its protein product is CASSLSFGRGSSPLHF.

This clonotype was recorded at least ten times. This sequence joins TRBV6-1 and TRBJ2-5; 8 bases match TRBD2. This CDR3 is 14 amino acids long. Per the germline V gene, CDR1 is MNHNS and CDR2 is SASEGT. The V segment lost 6 bases and the J segment 7 bases; nucleotides outside the gene matches: 10. Here the CDR3 DNA reads TGTGCCAGCAGACCCCGGGGGGGCTTATGGACCCAGTACTTC. This sequence encodes CASRPRGGLWTQYF.

This clonotype was seen repeatedly, ten times or more. The chain uses TRBV14 and TRBJ2-5; D tentatively fits TRBD1 or TRBD2 (5 bases each). The CDR3 is 14 residues long. With 2 bases removed from V and 7 bases from J, the gap between germline ends came to 14 bases. Germline lookup yields CDR1 SGHDN and CDR2 FVKESK. The CDR3 region is CASSQYWDGGTQYF. The DNA for the CDR3 is TGTGCCAGCAGCCAATATTGGGACGGTGGGACCCAGTACTTC.

Regarding this clonotype: This clone may be a read error of a much larger clone one base away. The chain joins TRBV9 to TRBJ1-1; D ambiguous. The CDR3 is 12 residues long. CDR1 SGDLS and CDR2 YYNGEE come from the germline V gene. Trimming stripped 4 bases from V and 7 bases from J, with 11 bases between. CDR3 DNA sequence: TGTGCCAGCAGCCCCAATATTTATGAAGCTTTCTTT. Its translation: CASSPNIYEAFF.

In this sample, this clonotype turned up a few times. The chain combines TRBV5-4 with TRBJ1-1; 9 nucleotides line up with TRBD1. This CDR3 is 17 amino acids long. Looked up from germline, CDR1 is SGHNT and CDR2 is YYREEE (reference sequence). After removal of 4 bases from V and 3 bases from J, the junction contained 13 bases not matched to a gene. The CDR3 sequence is CASSREGTGTRDTEAFF. The CDR3 DNA follows: TGTGCCAGCAGCCGTGAGGGGACAGGGACCAGGGACACTGAAGCTTTCTTT.

In this sample, this clonotype turned up many times. This chain uses TRBV6-2 or TRBV6-3 with TRBJ2-3; D unresolved. V was clipped by 2 bases and J by 4 bases, with 16 bases between them. This CDR3 is built from 16 residues. The germline V gene has CDR1 MNHEY and CDR2 SVGEGT. The CDR3 region has the DNA TGTGCCAGCAGTTACGTCGGCAGGACGCGGCCAGATACGCAGTATTTT. Protein sequence: CASSYVGRTRPDTQYF.

The chain employs TRBV7-9 and TRBJ1-6; 8 bases align to TRBD1. V lost 5 bases, J lost 10 bases, and 7 bases stayed unmatched. CDR3 length: 14 residues. Germline V gene data show CDR1 as SEHNR and CDR2 as FQNEAQ (reference sequence). CDR3 in DNA: TGTGCCAGCAGCCTACAGGGGGTAGGATCACCCCTCCACTTT. It is translated as CASSLQGVGSPLHF.

As regards this clonotype: A much larger clone differs by one base, so this may be a read error. The chain carries TRBV5-1 and TRBJ1-1; the D is unclear. Germline V CDR1 and CDR2: SGHRS, YFSETQ. This CDR3 is built from 15 residues. CDR3 amino acids: CASSLGILEGTEAFF. CDR3 nucleotides: TGTGCCAGCAGCTTGGGTATCTTAGAGGGCACTGAAGCTTTCTTT.

This clonotype was seen at least ten times. The genes are TRBV12-3 or TRBV12-4 and TRBJ2-2, with a possible D match to TRBD1 (5 bases). The CDR3 contains 15 residues. Trimming took 3 bases from V and 8 from J, leaving 16 bases between them. The CDR3 protein is CASSFQSSAGGELFF. The CDR3 nucleotides are TGTGCCAGCAGTTTTCAGTCATCCGCAGGGGGGGAGCTGTTTTTT.

This clonotype has ten or more counts. The chain recombines TRBV4-1 with TRBJ1-5; D gene uncertain. V shed 1 base and J shed 0 bases, with 7 bases lying between them. CDR1 is MGHRA and CDR2 is YSYEKL in the germline V gene. The CDR3 is 15 residues long. As DNA, the CDR3 is TGCGCCAGCAGCCAAGCGGGCACTAGCAATCAGCCCCAGCATTTT. Its protein product is CASSQAGTSNQPQHF.

With regard to this clonotype: This may stem from a read error, because a much larger clone lies one nucleotide away. The chain employs TRBV7-3 and TRBJ2-1; 8 nucleotides match TRBD1. This CDR3 has 17 amino acids. The V gene's germline CDR1 is SGHTA and CDR2 FQGTGA. CDR3 amino acids: CASSQAPETGEQNEQFF. The CDR3 nucleotides are TGCGCCAGCAGCCAGGCCCCCGAGACAGGGGAACAGAATGAGCAGTTCTTC.

This clonotype was picked up many times. CDR3 DNA sequence: TGTGCCAGCTGGGGGATTGGAAACACCATATATTTT. Translating gives CASWGIGNTIYF. The chain combines TRBV7-6 with TRBJ1-3; maybe TRBD1 (5 bases). CDR3 length: 12 amino acids. Per the germline V gene, CDR1 is SGHVS and CDR2 is FNYEAQ. V dropped 8 bases and J dropped 3 bases, with 8 bases sitting between them.

In this sample, this clonotype turned up many times. This chain uses TRBV4-2 with TRBJ2-1; D could derive from TRBD1 or TRBD2 (5 bases each). Per the germline V gene, CDR1 is LGHNA and CDR2 is YNFKEQ. CDR3 length: 12 residues. V dropped 4 bases and J dropped 10 bases, with 11 bases sitting between them. DNA of the CDR3: TGTGCCAGCAGCCGGGGACCGAGGGAGCAGTTCTTC. It is translated as CASSRGPREQFF.